This T cell receptor (beta chain) was profiled in a study of regulatory T cells in long-lasting Graves disease. Study at large: Graves' patients diagnosed newly had used antithyroid drugs under 3 months. Broader study findings: Persistent patients shared 2,700 or so public clonotypes among themselves. Newly diagnosed patients shared fewer, at roughly 900. There was favoring of TRBV28, TRBJ1-2 and TRBJ2-5 in persistent disease.

TCR beta libraries were built with iRepertoire HTBI primers and Arm-PCR of CDR3 regions. A single record per CDR3 protein comes from TCRdb applying MiXCR to the multiplex PCR reads. The sample gives 200,000 to 250,000 distinct CDR3 sequences, 20% to 25% of which show up once; approximately 13% is in the top ten. This clonotype occurred once. Its antigen is as yet unknown. A read error may explain this, as a much larger clone is one base away. As for time point: newly diagnosed GD, antithyroid drugs for less than 3 months. The TCR library was made from RNA extracted from PBMCs. The germline V gene encodes CDR1 SGHAT and CDR2 FQNNGV. V was clipped by 4 bases and J by 6 bases, with 21 bases between them. This CDR3 comprises 16 residues.

This TCR came from a female donor with Graves disease. The chain combines TRBV11-2 with TRBJ1-1, with no clear D. This specimen was peripheral blood mononuclear cells (PBMCs), taken at new diagnosis, from a patient treated with antithyroid drugs. CDR3 nucleotides: TGTGCCAGCAGCTGGCCAATACAACGGACCCGGCCTGAAGCTTTCTTT. It translates to CASSWPIQRTRPEAFF.